This TCR beta chain was sequenced during a study of a mutant IDH1 vaccine in newly diagnosed glioma. Across the study: Vaccinations, eight in total, occurred in weeks 1, 3, 5, 7, 11, 15, 19, 23. Radiotherapy alone preceded vaccination by 4-6 weeks; alternatively, vaccination started with temozolomide cycles.

On this clone: The antigen remains unidentified.

CDR1 is KGHSH, CDR2 LQKENI, per germline. The CDR3 runs to 16 residues. J was trimmed by 5 bases and V by 8 bases; bases with no gene match: 14. Time point in this sample: week 11, during vaccination. Doses consisted of 300 ug of mutant IDH1 20-mer peptide each, paired with topical imiquimod. Assay used: immunoSEQ multiplex PCR; TCRdb lists only in-frame clones, some missing. The table lists under 55,000 clones, 90% to 95% of them singletons. This chain uses TRBV18 with TRBJ2-1, with 8 bases that match TRBD1. The source material was PBMCs, sampled from a glioma patient whose treatment included an IDH1 peptide vaccine. This clonotype was obtained from a man aged 50 to 60 with glioma. In DNA, the CDR3 is TGTGCCAGCCAGGGGCAAAACAGGGGGAAAAACAATGAGCAGTTCTTC. This sequence encodes CASQGQNRGKNNEQFF.